Listed below are T cell receptor beta chains from one sample, sequenced in a study of blood T cell repertoires in COVID-19. Here immunoSEQ multiplex PCR was the method, and the copy in TCRdb shows in-frame clones only, minus some. The repertoire consists of 250,000 or so clones, with 89% occurring once and the leading ten covering less than 5%. Sequencing was performed on peripheral blood. The receptor source for this set is a woman aged 40 to 55 who had recovered from COVID-19. Each CDR3 is given with its conserved first and last residue. A D gene is named only where the DNA matches it firmly. Clone size is stated in some rows and not others, as once, few, many or a class when expanded.

d_call: NA; clone_size: NA; v_call: TRBV27; j_call: TRBJ2-5; cdr3_aa: CASSLSAQRGRWDETQYF; cdr3_nt: TGTGCCAGCAGTTTATCAGCCCAACGGGGGAGATGGGATGAGACCCAGTACTTC
d_call: TRBD1; clone_size: NA; v_call: TRBV18; j_call: TRBJ2-3; cdr3_aa: CASSPRVTGVLSTDTQYF; cdr3_nt: TGTGCCAGCTCACCGCGAGTGACAGGGGTTCTAAGCACAGATACGCAGTATTTT
d_call: NA; clone_size: NA; v_call: TRBV12-5; j_call: TRBJ1-5; cdr3_aa: CASGTGHLRWRSNQPQHF; cdr3_nt: TGTGCTAGTGGTACGGGACATCTAAGATGGAGGAGCAATCAGCCCCAGCATTTT
d_call: NA; clone_size: few; v_call: TRBV7-9; j_call: TRBJ2-7; cdr3_aa: CASSPIGVDYEQYF; cdr3_nt: TGTGCCAGCAGTCCAATAGGGGTCGATTACGAGCAGTACTTC
d_call: NA; clone_size: once; v_call: TRBV7-8; j_call: TRBJ2-5; cdr3_aa: CASSLLDTPRVQETQYF; cdr3_nt: TGTGCCAGCAGCTTACTAGATACCCCCAGGGTCCAAGAGACCCAGTACTTC
d_call: TRBD2; clone_size: once; v_call: TRBV18; j_call: TRBJ2-2; cdr3_aa: CASSPTSGRQNTGELFF; cdr3_nt: TGTGCCAGCTCACCGACTAGCGGGAGGCAAAACACCGGGGAGCTGTTTTTT
d_call: TRBD1; clone_size: NA; v_call: TRBV4-2; j_call: TRBJ2-1; cdr3_aa: CASKPGQPSHEQFF; cdr3_nt: TGTGCCAGCAAGCCGGGACAGCCCAGCCATGAGCAGTTCTTC
d_call: TRBD1; clone_size: NA; v_call: TRBV7-9; j_call: TRBJ1-1; cdr3_aa: CATKDPGGSYTEAFF; cdr3_nt: TGTGCCACCAAAGATCCAGGGGGGTCGTACACTGAAGCTTTCTTT
d_call: NA; clone_size: few; v_call: TRBV4-3; j_call: TRBJ1-2; cdr3_aa: CASSQDIHSPGLPSPYGYTF; cdr3_nt: TGCGCCAGCAGCCAAGATATTCATTCCCCGGGACTACCCTCCCCCTATGGCTACACCTTC
d_call: NA; clone_size: NA; v_call: TRBV27; j_call: TRBJ2-7; cdr3_aa: CASSMGQDSSYEQYF; cdr3_nt: TGTGCCAGCAGCATGGGTCAGGACAGTTCCTACGAGCAGTACTTC
d_call: NA; clone_size: NA; v_call: TRBV19; j_call: TRBJ1-1; cdr3_aa: CASSIRTEVTEAFF; cdr3_nt: TGTGCCAGTAGTATACGGACTGAGGTCACTGAAGCTTTCTTT
d_call: NA; clone_size: NA; v_call: TRBV19; j_call: TRBJ1-1; cdr3_aa: CASTHKNTEAFF; cdr3_nt: TGTGCCAGTACACACAAGAACACTGAAGCTTTCTTT
d_call: TRBD2; clone_size: NA; v_call: TRBV5-4; j_call: TRBJ2-5; cdr3_aa: CASSRGGGAETQYF; cdr3_nt: TGTGCCAGCAGCCGCGGGGGGGGAGCAGAGACCCAGTACTTC
d_call: TRBD1; clone_size: NA; v_call: TRBV7-9; j_call: TRBJ2-1; cdr3_aa: CAGKRGPDEQFF; cdr3_nt: TGTGCCGGCAAAAGGGGGCCCGATGAGCAGTTCTTC
d_call: NA; clone_size: NA; v_call: TRBV18; j_call: TRBJ2-7; cdr3_aa: CASSPVQTGYEQYF; cdr3_nt: TGTGCCAGCTCACCAGTACAGACAGGCTACGAGCAGTACTTC
d_call: NA; clone_size: NA; v_call: TRBV28; j_call: TRBJ1-2; cdr3_aa: CASRRGNNYGYTF; cdr3_nt: TGTGCCAGCAGGCGGGGGAATAACTATGGCTACACCTTC
d_call: TRBD1; clone_size: NA; v_call: TRBV18; j_call: TRBJ2-7; cdr3_aa: CASSPPFGQGATYEQYF; cdr3_nt: TGTGCCAGCTCACCGCCCTTTGGACAGGGGGCCACCTACGAGCAGTACTTC
d_call: TRBD1; clone_size: NA; v_call: TRBV19; j_call: TRBJ1-1; cdr3_aa: CASSIGWGQGLWTEAFF; cdr3_nt: TGTGCCAGTAGTATAGGTTGGGGACAGGGGTTATGGACTGAAGCTTTCTTT
d_call: NA; clone_size: NA; v_call: TRBV15; j_call: TRBJ2-7; cdr3_aa: CATSRDTYEQYF; cdr3_nt: TGTGCCACCAGCAGAGATACCTACGAGCAGTACTTC
d_call: TRBD1; clone_size: NA; v_call: TRBV5-1; j_call: TRBJ1-4; cdr3_aa: CASSLDGQAEKLFF; cdr3_nt: TGCGCCAGCAGCTTGGACGGACAGGCCGAAAAACTGTTTTTT
d_call: NA; clone_size: once; v_call: TRBV6-4; j_call: TRBJ1-5; cdr3_aa: CASSDDGVQPQHF; cdr3_nt: TGTGCCAGCAGTGACGACGGAGTTCAGCCCCAGCATTTT
d_call: TRBD2; clone_size: NA; v_call: TRBV6-2/TRBV6-3; j_call: TRBJ2-7; cdr3_aa: CASSPPWGEGTYEQYF; cdr3_nt: TGTGCCAGCAGTCCACCCTGGGGGGAGGGGACCTACGAGCAGTACTTC
d_call: NA; clone_size: NA; v_call: TRBV19; j_call: TRBJ1-2; cdr3_aa: CASSTLPGQEYGYTF; cdr3_nt: TGTGCCAGTAGTACGCTTCCGGGACAAGAATATGGCTACACCTTC
d_call: NA; clone_size: NA; v_call: TRBV4-1; j_call: TRBJ1-2; cdr3_aa: CASSQEEGNYGYTF; cdr3_nt: TGCGCCAGCAGCCAAGAGGAGGGGAACTATGGCTACACCTTC
d_call: NA; clone_size: NA; v_call: TRBV30; j_call: TRBJ2-7; cdr3_aa: CAWSLKGLPEQYF; cdr3_nt: TGTGCCTGGAGCCTAAAGGGACTGCCCGAGCAGTACTTC
d_call: NA; clone_size: NA; v_call: TRBV19; j_call: TRBJ1-2; cdr3_aa: CASIGGRGYTF; cdr3_nt: TGTGCCAGTATAGGAGGTCGTGGCTACACCTTC
d_call: NA; clone_size: NA; v_call: TRBV3-1/TRBV3-2; j_call: TRBJ2-5; cdr3_aa: CASSQDNRKETQYF; cdr3_nt: TGTGCCAGCAGCCAAGATAACAGGAAAGAGACCCAGTACTTC
d_call: NA; clone_size: NA; v_call: TRBV19; j_call: TRBJ2-3; cdr3_aa: CASRPGGSDTQYF; cdr3_nt: TGTGCCAGTAGGCCGGGTGGTTCAGATACGCAGTATTTT
d_call: NA; clone_size: NA; v_call: TRBV5-5; j_call: TRBJ1-2; cdr3_aa: CASSLWGGEDYGYTF; cdr3_nt: TGTGCCAGCAGCTTGTGGGGGGGCGAAGACTATGGCTACACCTTC
d_call: TRBD1; clone_size: NA; v_call: TRBV9; j_call: TRBJ2-5; cdr3_aa: CASSPRDSQETQYF; cdr3_nt: TGTGCCAGCAGCCCAAGGGACAGCCAAGAGACCCAGTACTTC
d_call: NA; clone_size: NA; v_call: TRBV28; j_call: TRBJ1-4; cdr3_aa: CASSSDSGGEKLFF; cdr3_nt: TGTGCCAGCAGTTCGGACAGCGGAGGTGAAAAACTGTTTTTT
d_call: NA; clone_size: NA; v_call: TRBV27; j_call: TRBJ1-2; cdr3_aa: CASSHREGGYTF; cdr3_nt: TGTGCCAGCAGTCACAGGGAAGGGGGCTACACCTTC
d_call: TRBD2; clone_size: NA; v_call: TRBV10-3; j_call: TRBJ2-1; cdr3_aa: CAISEWGEGYNEQFF; cdr3_nt: TGTGCCATCAGTGAGTGGGGGGAGGGCTACAATGAGCAGTTCTTC
d_call: NA; clone_size: NA; v_call: TRBV19; j_call: TRBJ1-2; cdr3_aa: CASSMPGSNYGYTF; cdr3_nt: TGTGCCAGTAGTATGCCCGGGTCTAACTATGGCTACACCTTC
d_call: TRBD2; clone_size: NA; v_call: TRBV6-5; j_call: TRBJ2-5; cdr3_aa: CASIRTSRETQYF; cdr3_nt: TGTGCCAGCATCAGGACTAGTCGGGAGACCCAGTACTTC
d_call: NA; clone_size: NA; v_call: TRBV5-6; j_call: TRBJ2-7; cdr3_aa: CASRLTGSHEQYF; cdr3_nt: TGTGCCAGCAGACTTACAGGGTCCCACGAGCAGTACTTC
d_call: NA; clone_size: NA; v_call: TRBV29-1; j_call: TRBJ2-1; cdr3_aa: CSVAGGRTNNEQFF; cdr3_nt: TGCAGCGTTGCTGGGGGGAGAACGAACAATGAGCAGTTCTTC
d_call: NA; clone_size: once; v_call: TRBV9; j_call: TRBJ2-1; cdr3_aa: CASSGAAIGDEQFF; cdr3_nt: TGTGCCAGCAGCGGAGCCGCGATTGGAGATGAGCAGTTCTTC
d_call: TRBD2; clone_size: NA; v_call: TRBV7-9; j_call: TRBJ2-2; cdr3_aa: CASVLTSGFRHGELFF; cdr3_nt: TGTGCCAGCGTCCTAACTAGCGGGTTCCGTCACGGGGAGCTGTTTTTT
d_call: NA; clone_size: NA; v_call: TRBV3-1/TRBV3-2; j_call: TRBJ1-2; cdr3_aa: CASSLGDGGYTF; cdr3_nt: TGTGCCAGCAGTTTAGGGGATGGGGGCTACACCTTC
d_call: NA; clone_size: NA; v_call: TRBV9; j_call: TRBJ1-3; cdr3_aa: CASSPVGFEGGTIYF; cdr3_nt: TGTGCCAGCAGCCCTGTAGGTTTTGAGGGTGGCACCATATATTTT
d_call: TRBD1; clone_size: NA; v_call: TRBV28; j_call: TRBJ2-2; cdr3_aa: CASSLQGAGTGELFF; cdr3_nt: TGTGCCAGCAGTTTACAGGGGGCTGGCACCGGGGAGCTGTTTTTT
d_call: TRBD2; clone_size: NA; v_call: TRBV14; j_call: TRBJ2-2; cdr3_aa: CASSQRGASGSETGELFF; cdr3_nt: TGTGCCAGCAGCCAAAGAGGGGCTAGCGGGAGTGAGACCGGGGAGCTGTTTTTT
d_call: NA; clone_size: NA; v_call: TRBV7-3; j_call: TRBJ2-1; cdr3_aa: CASSLNPTSYNEQFF; cdr3_nt: TGTGCCAGCAGCTTAAACCCCACTTCTTACAATGAGCAGTTCTTC
d_call: TRBD2; clone_size: once; v_call: TRBV11-2; j_call: TRBJ2-5; cdr3_aa: CASSLAGGYQETQYF; cdr3_nt: TGTGCCAGCAGCTTAGCGGGGGGGTACCAAGAGACCCAGTACTTC
d_call: NA; clone_size: NA; v_call: TRBV7-9; j_call: TRBJ1-2; cdr3_aa: CASSFPGSNYGYTF; cdr3_nt: TGTGCCAGCAGCTTCCCAGGGTCTAACTATGGCTACACCTTC
d_call: NA; clone_size: NA; v_call: TRBV19; j_call: TRBJ1-2; cdr3_aa: CASTEPGQTNYGYTF; cdr3_nt: TGTGCCAGTACCGAACCGGGACAAACTAACTATGGCTACACCTTC
d_call: NA; clone_size: NA; v_call: TRBV11-1; j_call: TRBJ1-2; cdr3_aa: CASSLQDNYGYTF; cdr3_nt: TGTGCCAGCAGCTTACAGGATAACTATGGCTACACCTTC
d_call: NA; clone_size: NA; v_call: TRBV7-6; j_call: TRBJ1-5; cdr3_aa: CASSPESSNQPQHF; cdr3_nt: TGTGCCAGCAGCCCAGAATCGAGCAATCAGCCCCAGCATTTT
d_call: NA; clone_size: NA; v_call: TRBV6-1; j_call: TRBJ1-6; cdr3_aa: CASSEMRYSPLHF; cdr3_nt: TGTGCCAGCAGTGAAATGAGGTATTCACCCCTCCACTTT
d_call: TRBD2; clone_size: NA; v_call: TRBV5-1; j_call: TRBJ2-3; cdr3_aa: CASSPLPLAGGPDTQYF; cdr3_nt: TGCGCCAGCAGCCCCTTACCATTAGCGGGAGGGCCAGATACGCAGTATTTT
d_call: NA; clone_size: NA; v_call: TRBV6-5; j_call: TRBJ1-1; cdr3_aa: CASSSGLGSTEAFF; cdr3_nt: TGTGCCAGCAGTAGCGGTTTGGGGAGCACTGAAGCTTTCTTT
d_call: TRBD1; clone_size: NA; v_call: TRBV2; j_call: TRBJ2-3; cdr3_aa: CASKQGAEDTQYF; cdr3_nt: TGTGCCAGCAAGCAGGGGGCGGAAGATACGCAGTATTTT